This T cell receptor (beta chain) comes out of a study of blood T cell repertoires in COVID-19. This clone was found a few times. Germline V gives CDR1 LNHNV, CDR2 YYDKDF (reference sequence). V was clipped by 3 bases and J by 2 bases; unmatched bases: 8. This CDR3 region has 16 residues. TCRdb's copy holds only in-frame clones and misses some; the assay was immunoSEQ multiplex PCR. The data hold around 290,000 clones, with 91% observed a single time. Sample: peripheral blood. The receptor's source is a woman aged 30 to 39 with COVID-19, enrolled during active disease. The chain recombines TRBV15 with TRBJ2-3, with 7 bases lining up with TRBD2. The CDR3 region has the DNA TGTGCCACCAGCAGTTTTACGGGAGGATTCACAGATACGCAGTATTTT. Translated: CATSSFTGGFTDTQYF.